This T cell receptor (beta chain) originates from a study of OX40 agonist ivuxolimab in advanced cancers. Findings and caveats of the study: At 0.1 to 3.0 mg/kg, CD4+ and CD8+ blood T cells expanded clonally by week 6. Antigen specificity was not determined for the expanded peripheral T cells.

This clone was seen a few times. As yet, its antigen is unknown. TCRdb's copy holds only in-frame clones and misses some; the assay was immunoSEQ multiplex PCR. The data show about 79,000 clones, approximately 94% seen once. Autoimmune disease history or systemic immunosuppression led to patient exclusion. Germline CDR1 reads MDHEN; CDR2 reads SYDVKM. CDR3 length equals 14 residues. Losses at the gene ends were 2 bases for V and 3 bases for J; bases not matched to a gene: 2. The TCR was taken from an adult with an advanced solid tumor such as melanoma, head and neck, liver or kidney cancer. Sequencing was performed on CD4+ or CD8+ T cells sorted from blood, taken in a trial of the OX40 agonist ivuxolimab. This sequence joins TRBV28 and TRBJ2-7; 9 nucleotides match TRBD1. CDR3 sequence reads: CASSLTGGLYEQYF. The DNA of the CDR3 is TGTGCCAGCAGTTTAACAGGGGGCCTCTACGAGCAGTACTTC. The entire variable domain, with the rest obtained from reference TRBV28 and TRBJ2-7, is as follows: DVKVTQSSRYLVKRTGEKVFLECVQDMDHENMFWYRQDPGLGLRLIYFSYDVKMKEKGDIPEGYSVSREKKERFSLILESASTNQTSMYLCASSLTGGLYEQYFGPGTRLTVT.